These T cell receptor beta chains were read from a single sample in a study of tumor-infiltrating lymphocytes in primary liver carcinoma. MiXCR, run by TCRdb on the multiplex PCR reads, gives a single entry per CDR3 protein. Of about 120,000 distinct CDR3 sequences detected, approximately 71% appear once; the ten largest clones hold 8% to 9%. The sequenced sample was tumor-adjacent normal liver tissue. The receptors were gathered from a woman aged 55-70 years with primary liver carcinoma and hepatitis B virus infection. Both conserved end residues are part of each CDR3.

J gene: TRBJ1-4
V gene: TRBV12-3/TRBV12-4
CDR3 protein: CASSFQQGTNEKLFF

J gene: TRBJ2-7
V gene: TRBV30
CDR3 protein: CDWIEPRGEQYF

J gene: TRBJ1-5
V gene: TRBV4-1
CDR3 protein: CASSQDPPQVTNQPQHF

J gene: TRBJ2-7
V gene: TRBV6-6
CDR3 protein: CVSSYATRGTSLGHYEQYF

J gene: TRBJ2-1
V gene: TRBV6-5
CDR3 protein: CASSLRRSEQFF

J gene: TRBJ2-7
V gene: TRBV6-5
CDR3 protein: CASSFQTDCEQYF

J gene: TRBJ2-7
V gene: TRBV18
CDR3 protein: CASSLNQGDDEQYF

J gene: TRBJ2-7
V gene: TRBV11-2
CDR3 protein: CAGSWISGSGSCEQYF

J gene: TRBJ2-1
V gene: TRBV20-1
CDR3 protein: CSARWGPGGILYNEQFF

J gene: TRBJ2-5
V gene: TRBV29-1
CDR3 protein: CSVKGLAGGSETQYF

J gene: TRBJ2-7
V gene: TRBV6-2/TRBV6-3
CDR3 protein: CASNTGVEQYF

J gene: TRBJ1-1
V gene: TRBV5-1
CDR3 protein: CASSPGTASNTEAFF

J gene: TRBJ2-4
V gene: TRBV28
CDR3 protein: CARRKGGSGNIQYF

J gene: TRBJ2-7
V gene: TRBV7-8
CDR3 protein: CASSQGLSRSYEQYF

J gene: TRBJ2-7
V gene: TRBV28
CDR3 protein: CAASSGEGWSEQHF